What follows are 14 T cell receptor beta chains derived from one specimen sequenced in a study of regulatory T cells in long-lasting Graves disease. Arm-PCR of CDR3 regions with iRepertoire HTBI primers generated TCR beta libraries. TCRdb re-derived calls from the multiplex PCR reads in MiXCR, one entry per CDR3 protein. The table records hundreds of thousands of distinct CDR3 sequences, 15% to 20% of them present only once. Time point of the sample: newly diagnosed GD, antithyroid drugs for less than 3 months. Following extraction of RNA from PBMCs, that RNA was used to make the TCR library. These same records also appear under a second study, on T cells in Graves' hyperthyroidism and ophthalmopathy.

Material: peripheral blood mononuclear cells (PBMCs), obtained at new diagnosis, from a patient treated with antithyroid drugs. These TCRs come from a man aged 18-30 years with Graves disease.

This clonotype came up many times. The chain has TRBV27 and TRBJ1-1; 8 positions match TRBD1. With 1 base clipped from V and 1 base from J, the junction kept 2 bases outside the gene matches. The length of the CDR3 is 15 residues. CDR1 MNHEY and CDR2 SMNVEV come from the germline V gene (reference sequence). In nucleotides, the CDR3 is TGTGCCAGCAGTTTATTCCAGGGGGCGAACACTGAAGCTTTCTTT. Translating gives CASSLFQGANTEAFF.

This clonotype showed up many times. The chain links TRBV7-2 to TRBJ2-2; D uncertain. This CDR3 region has 15 residues. The V gene's germline CDR1 is SGHTA and CDR2 FQGNSA. V lost 1 base, J lost 2 bases, and 8 bases lay in between. The CDR3 is CASSLGLSNTGELFF. The CDR3 region has the DNA TGTGCCAGCAGCTTAGGTCTCAGTAACACCGGGGAGCTGTTTTTT. Full variable domain (rest looked up from reference TRBV7-2 and TRBJ2-2): GAGVSQSPSNKVTEKGKDVELRCDPISGHTALYWYRQSLGQGLEFLIYFQGNSAPDKSGLPSDRFSAERTGGSVSTLTIQRTQQEDSAVYLCASSLGLSNTGELFFGEGSRLTVL.

V is TRBV25-1 and J is TRBJ2-3; TRBD1 aligns across 7 bases. The J call may be faulty, since TRBJ2-5 better matches the DNA end. The CDR3 has 13 residues. CDR1 is MGHDK, CDR2 SYGVNS, per germline. DNA for the CDR3: TGTGCCAGCAGTGATACCAGGGGGGAGACCCAGTACTTC. Amino acid sequence: CASSDTRGETQYF.

This clonotype was detected many times. This chain joins TRBV12-3 or TRBV12-4 and TRBJ1-5, with unresolved D. The CDR3 has 12 amino acids. The germline V and J ends were trimmed by 6 bases and 3 bases, with 6 bases remaining between them. CDR3 in amino acids: CASSPYNQPQHF. The CDR3 coding sequence is TGTGCCAGCAGCCCCTACAATCAGCCCCAGCATTTT.

This clonotype was seen at least ten times. The chain has TRBV2 and TRBJ2-5, with 8 bases aligning to TRBD1. V was clipped by 11 bases and J by 7 bases; unmatched bases: 18. The CDR3 sequence is 15 residues long. The germline V gene has CDR1 SNHLY and CDR2 FYNNEI. The chain's CDR3 is CAGVPGTGVRGTQYF. CDR3 coding DNA: TGTGCCGGCGTTCCAGGGACAGGTGTTAGGGGGACCCAGTACTTC.

The J gene is TRBJ1-1, the V gene TRBV13, with D tentatively TRBD1 (5 bases). The V and J ends lost 3 bases and 8 bases respectively, with 10 bases between them. The CDR3 extends over 12 amino acids. CDR1 is PRHDT and CDR2 is FYEKMQ in the germline V gene (reference sequence). Written as DNA, the CDR3 is TGTGCCAGCAGCTTTTCACGGGGGGAAGCTTTCTTT. Its translation: CASSFSRGEAFF.

This clonotype was picked up a small number of times. This chain links TRBV19 with TRBJ2-3; the D is unclear. Per the germline V gene, CDR1 is LNHDA and CDR2 is SQIVND (reference sequence). V shed 5 bases and J shed 2 bases, with 17 bases lying between them. This CDR3 is built from 16 residues. CDR3 protein: CASSWSWGPYTDTQYF. CDR3 bases: TGTGCCAGTAGTTGGTCCTGGGGTCCGTACACAGATACGCAGTATTTT.

As concerns this clonotype: A far larger clone is off by one base, so a read error is likely. The rearrangement links TRBV2 to TRBJ2-1; D possibly matches TRBD1 or TRBD2 (5 bases each). The ends were cut back, 2 bases at V and 10 bases at J, with 6 bases in the middle. In germline, CDR1 is SNHLY, CDR2 FYNNEI. The CDR3 spans 11 residues. The CDR3 DNA follows: TGTGCCAGCAGTGAAAGGGACGAGCAGTTCTTC. This encodes CASSERDEQFF. Full variable domain (rest looked up from reference TRBV2 and TRBJ2-1): EPEVTQTPSHQVTQMGQEVILRCVPISNHLYFYWYRQILGQKVEFLVSFYNNEISEKSEIFDDQFSVERPDGSNFTLKIRSTKLEDSAMYFCASSERDEQFFGPGTRLTVL.

This clonotype was seen a few times. This chain links TRBV6-5 with TRBJ2-1, with 8 nucleotides matching TRBD2. The V gene's germline CDR1 is MNHEY and CDR2 SVGAGI. V was pared by 4 bases and J by 3 bases, with 20 bases of the junction left unmatched. The CDR3 spans 20 residues. The CDR3 here is CASSSTPPGLGTGRYNEQFF. The CDR3 coding sequence is TGTGCCAGCAGTTCAACACCCCCGGGACTAGGGACGGGACGCTACAATGAGCAGTTCTTC.

The J gene is TRBJ1-1, the V gene TRBV11-1, with D uncertain. Per germline, CDR1 SGHAT and CDR2 FQDESV (reference sequence). The CDR3 length is 12 residues. Deletions cut 2 bases from V and 4 bases from J, with 5 bases between. The CDR3 nucleotides are TGTGCCAGCAGCTTATCTATCACTGAAGCTTTCTTT. Translated, it gives CASSLSITEAFF.

The chain employs TRBV7-6 and TRBJ2-7, with a tentative D call TRBD1 (5 bases). Trimming removed 5 bases at V and 4 bases at J, with 12 bases between. CDR1 is SGHVS and CDR2 is FNYEAQ in the germline V gene. The CDR3 contains 13 residues. The CDR3 coding sequence is TGTGCCAGCAGCCAGCGACAGACGTACGAGCAGTACTTC. Translated, it gives CASSQRQTYEQYF.

The rearrangement links TRBV19 to TRBJ1-2, with no clear D. This CDR3 is 12 amino acids long. CDR1 and CDR2 (germline): LNHDA, SQIVND (reference sequence). V was clipped by 3 bases and J by 7 bases, with 9 bases between them. The CDR3 reads CASSIGPVGYTF. In DNA, the CDR3 is TGTGCCAGTAGTATTGGGCCAGTTGGCTACACCTTC.

This clonotype turned up a few times. J is TRBJ1-1 and V is TRBV18; 7 nucleotides match TRBD1. The CDR3 covers 15 residues. After removal of 4 bases from V and 3 bases from J, the junction contained 8 bases not matched to a gene. The germline CDR1 and CDR2 sequences are KGHSH and LQKENI. This CDR3 is CASSRKQGLDTEAFF. The CDR3 DNA sequence: TGTGCCAGCTCACGAAAACAGGGGCTTGACACTGAAGCTTTCTTT.

This clonotype appeared many times. The chain carries TRBV6-1 and TRBJ2-1; D is ambiguous. The CDR3 has 16 residues. Germline CDR1 is MNHNS and CDR2 is SASEGT. With 5 bases removed from V and 2 bases from J, the gap between germline ends came to 16 bases. The CDR3 protein is CASSHGRGQAYNEQFF. CDR3 DNA sequence: TGTGCCAGCAGTCACGGCAGAGGCCAGGCCTACAATGAGCAGTTCTTC.